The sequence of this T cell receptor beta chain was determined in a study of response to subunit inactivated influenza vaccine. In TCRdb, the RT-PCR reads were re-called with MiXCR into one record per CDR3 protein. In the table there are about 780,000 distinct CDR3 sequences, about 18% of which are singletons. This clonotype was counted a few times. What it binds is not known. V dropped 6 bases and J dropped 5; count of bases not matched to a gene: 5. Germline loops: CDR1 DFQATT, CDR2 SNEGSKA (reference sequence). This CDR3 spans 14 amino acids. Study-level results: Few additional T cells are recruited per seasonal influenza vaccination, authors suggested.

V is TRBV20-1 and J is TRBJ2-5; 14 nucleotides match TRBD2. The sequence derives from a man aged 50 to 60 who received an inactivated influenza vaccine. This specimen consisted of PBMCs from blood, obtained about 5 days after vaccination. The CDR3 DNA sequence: TGCAGTGCCCGGACTAGCGGGGGGTTGGAGACCCAGTACTTC. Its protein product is CSARTSGGLETQYF.